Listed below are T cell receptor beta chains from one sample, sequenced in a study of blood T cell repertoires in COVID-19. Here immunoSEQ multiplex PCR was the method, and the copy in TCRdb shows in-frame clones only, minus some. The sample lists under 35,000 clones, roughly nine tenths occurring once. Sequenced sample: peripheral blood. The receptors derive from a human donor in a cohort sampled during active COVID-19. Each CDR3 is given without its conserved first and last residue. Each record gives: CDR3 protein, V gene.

cdr3_aa: ASSPSGGWNTGELF; v_call: TRBV18
cdr3_aa: ASSQGIITNGYT; v_call: TRBV3-1/TRBV3-2
cdr3_aa: AISGQGANTGELF; v_call: TRBV10-3
cdr3_aa: AVGAAWNYGYT; v_call: TRBV19
cdr3_aa: ASSLAGLDEKLF; v_call: TRBV7-9
cdr3_aa: ASSVQGSGETQY; v_call: TRBV6-2/TRBV6-3
cdr3_aa: ASRMTGSGSPLH; v_call: TRBV28
cdr3_aa: ASSQPGQIYTDTQY; v_call: TRBV11-1
cdr3_aa: ASSSAGTGVGTLH; v_call: TRBV6-5
cdr3_aa: ASSQAGGSSYNEQF; v_call: TRBV4-3
cdr3_aa: ASSVGGQGMNTEAF; v_call: TRBV9
cdr3_aa: ASSPSGQAIIQNTGELF; v_call: TRBV4-1
cdr3_aa: ASSGRGLASYNEQF; v_call: TRBV19
cdr3_aa: ASGPLAAATDTQY; v_call: TRBV12-5
cdr3_aa: ASSPFSRRDSISGANVLT; v_call: TRBV18
cdr3_aa: ASRILSFGTSDAEAF; v_call: TRBV19
cdr3_aa: ASSPPYGGELF; v_call: TRBV19
cdr3_aa: ASIPPGIAKNIQY; v_call: TRBV7-2
cdr3_aa: ASSVSPRAGNYGYT; v_call: TRBV9
cdr3_aa: ASSDALTVYGEKLF; v_call: TRBV2
cdr3_aa: ASSYGQRGTEAF; v_call: TRBV7-8
cdr3_aa: ASSAYSQETQY; v_call: TRBV7-9
cdr3_aa: ASSVGPMMGTGELF; v_call: TRBV9
cdr3_aa: ASSDRWTASGNTIY; v_call: TRBV7-9